These 28 T cell receptor beta chains were all obtained from the same sample, sequenced in a study of spatial heterogeneity in lung cancer. MiXCR, run by TCRdb on the 5' RACE reads, gives a single entry per CDR3 protein. The sample lists 40,000 to 55,000 distinct CDR3 sequences, roughly an eighth occurring once. Time point denoted: sample taken at primary tumor resection. Sequencing used PBMCs, obtained at surgery. Receptor source: a male donor with early-stage non-small cell lung cancer.

This chain uses TRBV7-3 with TRBJ2-3; 7 bases align to TRBD1. V lost 5 bases to trimming and J lost 3 bases; unmatched junction nucleotides: 8. The germline V gene encodes CDR1 SGHTA and CDR2 FQGTGA. The CDR3 covers 15 residues. CDR3 bases: TGTGCCAGCAGCCCACAGGGGATCGTAACAGATACGCAGTATTTT. It encodes CASSPQGIVTDTQYF.

The sample holds many counts of this clonotype. At one boundary the junction diverges from the germline segment, which might be a read error. This chain links TRBV10-3 with TRBJ2-7, with TRBD1 matching 9 bases. The CDR3 has 14 amino acids. CDR1 and CDR2 from the germline V gene are ENHRY and SYGVKD. CDR3 in amino acids: CAISTGTGSSEQYF. In DNA form, the CDR3 reads TGTGCCATATCCACCGGGACAGGGTCCTCCGAGCAGTACTTC.

This clonotype was detected only a few times. The chain is built from TRBV7-2 and TRBJ2-1; unclear D gene. From germline, CDR1 is SGHTA and CDR2 FQGNSA. The V end was cut by 7 bases, the J end by 0 bases, with 13 bases between. The CDR3 runs 15 residues. CDR3 coding DNA: TGTGCCAGCACCCCATCGGCTAGCTCCTACAATGAGCAGTTCTTC. It codes for CASTPSASSYNEQFF.

At least ten counts were recorded for this clonotype. The CDR3 coding sequence is TGCGCCAGCAGCGGCGGGACAGGGGCTGATGGCTACACCTTC. Its translation is CASSGGTGADGYTF. V gene TRBV5-1 combines with J gene TRBJ1-2, with 10 bases aligning to TRBD1. The length of the CDR3 is 14 residues. J lost 6 bases, V lost 4 bases, and 6 bases had no gene match. Germline V gene lookup returns CDR1 SGHRS and CDR2 YFSETQ.

This clonotype has at least ten counts. The V call is TRBV9, the J call TRBJ1-2; 9 bases are a match to TRBD1. V dropped 4 bases and J dropped 6; count of bases not matched to a gene: 4. The CDR3 covers 13 residues. The germline gives CDR1 SGDLS, CDR2 YYNGEE. The CDR3 sequence is CASSPRTGDGYTF. The CDR3 nucleotides are TGTGCCAGCAGCCCACGGACAGGGGATGGCTACACCTTC.

In its sample, this clonotype was seen many times. This chain joins TRBV25-1 and TRBJ2-5, with TRBD1 matching over 8 bases. The junction had 5 bases not matched to a gene; V was cut back by 4 bases and J by 4 bases. From germline, CDR1 is MGHDK and CDR2 SYGVNS. The CDR3 covers 14 residues. In DNA form, the CDR3 reads TGTGCCAGCAGTGGGCAGGGGGCGCGAGAGACCCAGTACTTC. Protein: CASSGQGARETQYF.

The chain links TRBV7-2 to TRBJ2-2; 9 bases fit TRBD2. The CDR3 runs 15 residues. Per the germline V gene, CDR1 is SGHTA and CDR2 is FQGNSA. V lost 5 bases to trimming and J lost 8 bases; unmatched junction nucleotides: 9. CDR3 protein: CASSPGLAQQGELFF. CDR3 DNA sequence: TGTGCCAGCAGCCCGGGACTAGCTCAACAGGGGGAGCTGTTTTTT.

This clonotype was counted a few times. This sequence joins TRBV5-1 and TRBJ1-2; 7 nucleotides agree with TRBD1. The J segment lost 0 bases and the V segment lost 4 bases, leaving 6 bases of the junction unmatched. Germline V CDR1 and CDR2: SGHRS, YFSETQ. The CDR3 contains 15 residues. CDR3 DNA: TGCGCCAGCAGCCCGGCGGGACAGCCTAACTATGGCTACACCTTC. It is translated as CASSPAGQPNYGYTF.

The J gene is TRBJ2-5, the V gene TRBV5-1; D may be TRBD1 (6 bases). Germline V gene data show CDR1 as SGHRS and CDR2 as YFSETQ. This CDR3 region has 16 residues. With 2 bases removed from V and 4 bases from J, the gap between germline ends came to 18 bases. CDR3 in DNA: TGCGCCAGCAGCTTTCAAAGAGGGGGTATCTCAGAGACCCAGTACTTC. Its protein product is CASSFQRGGISETQYF.

CDR3 sequence: CASSPTGTQGTEAFF. The CDR3 DNA sequence: TGTGCCAGCAGCCCGACCGGGACCCAGGGGACTGAAGCTTTCTTT. The chain employs TRBV7-3 and TRBJ1-1; D perhaps matches TRBD1 (6 bases). Trimming took 5 bases from V and 5 from J, leaving 18 bases between them. From germline, CDR1 is SGHTA and CDR2 FQGTGA. There are 15 residues in the CDR3.

The chain is built from TRBV5-1 and TRBJ2-1, with a weak D call TRBD1 (6 bases). The germline V gene encodes CDR1 SGHRS and CDR2 YFSETQ. This CDR3 spans 14 amino acids. The ends were cut back, 1 base at V and 5 bases at J, with 10 bases in the middle. The CDR3 bases are TGCGCCAGCAGCTTGTCAGGGGCGGACAATGAGCAGTTCTTC. Amino acid sequence: CASSLSGADNEQFF.

The V gene is TRBV7-9, the J gene TRBJ2-3; D unresolved. CDR3 length: 18 amino acids. The ends were cut back, 3 bases at V and 1 base at J, with 20 bases in the middle. The germline gives CDR1 SEHNR, CDR2 FQNEAQ (reference sequence). The CDR3 loop reads CASSFRTGTRWGTDTQYF. CDR3 nucleotide sequence: TGTGCCAGCAGCTTTAGGACCGGTACCAGATGGGGCACAGATACGCAGTATTTT.

A word on this clonotype: One end of the junction fails to match germline, which may point to a read error. The chain links TRBV29-1 to TRBJ2-3; D is undetermined. The CDR3 runs to 14 residues. CDR1 and CDR2 from the germline V gene are SQVTM and ANQGSEA. CDR3 sequence: CGVELTASTDTQYF. DNA of the CDR3: TGCGGCGTTGAATTAACAGCTAGCACAGATACGCAGTATTTT.

The genes are TRBV12-3 or TRBV12-4 and TRBJ1-5, with D tentatively TRBD1 (5 bases). This CDR3 has 15 amino acids. V lost 2 bases, J lost 5 bases, and 13 bases lay in between. The CDR3 region has the DNA TGTGCCAGCAGTTTACGAGGGGTTGGTTATCAGCCCCAGCATTTT. Translating it yields CASSLRGVGYQPQHF.

This clonotype was counted at least ten times. The V and J genes are TRBV4-3 and TRBJ2-7; D is possibly TRBD2 (6 bases). Germline values: CDR1 LGHNA, CDR2 YSLEER. V was pared by 0 bases and J by 0 bases, with 9 bases between. This CDR3 has 15 residues. The CDR3 is CASSQDLDYSYEQYF. The CDR3 region has the DNA TGCGCCAGCAGCCAAGATCTGGACTACTCCTACGAGCAGTACTTC.

Many counts were recorded for this clonotype. The chain recombines TRBV13 with TRBJ2-3, with TRBD1 matching over 7 bases. V was pared by 5 bases and J by 3 bases, with 8 bases of the junction left unmatched. The germline V gene encodes CDR1 PRHDT and CDR2 FYEKMQ (reference sequence). The length of the CDR3 is 15 residues. Here the CDR3 reads CASSRDSMKTDTQYF. For the CDR3, the DNA is TGTGCCAGCAGCCGGGACAGTATGAAAACAGATACGCAGTATTTT.

The gene calls are TRBV2 and TRBJ1-5; 9 positions agree with TRBD1. The trim removed 3 bases at V and 5 bases at J, leaving 5 bases unmatched. Germline values: CDR1 SNHLY, CDR2 FYNNEI. The CDR3 length is 15 residues. The DNA for the CDR3 is TGTGCCAGCAGTGACCGGGACAGGGCCCATCAGCCCCAGCATTTT. This codes for CASSDRDRAHQPQHF. The whole variable domain, remainder taken from reference TRBV2 and TRBJ1-5, is EPEVTQTPSHQVTQMGQEVILRCVPISNHLYFYWYRQILGQKVEFLVSFYNNEISEKSEIFDDQFSVERPDGSNFTLKIRSTKLEDSAMYFCASSDRDRAHQPQHFGDGTRLSIL.

This chain links TRBV7-6 with TRBJ2-1; tentatively, D is TRBD2 (6 bases). The CDR3 loop spans 17 amino acids. Germline lookup yields CDR1 SGHVS and CDR2 FNYEAQ. V gave up 1 base and J gave up 8 bases, with 21 bases separating them. This CDR3 is CASSLVGRELLTDEQFF. CDR3 DNA sequence: TGTGCCAGCAGCTTAGTCGGACGGGAGCTTCTTACGGATGAGCAGTTCTTC. Combining the CDR3 with reference TRBV7-6 and TRBJ2-1 gives the whole variable domain GAGVSQSPRYKVTKRGQDVALRCDPISGHVSLYWYRQALGQGPEFLTYFNYEAQQDKSGLPNDRFSAERPEGSISTLTIQRTEQRDSAMYRCASSLVGRELLTDEQFFGPGTRLTVL.

The chain joins TRBV7-2 to TRBJ2-2; D perhaps matches TRBD1 (6 bases). The germline V and J ends were trimmed by 4 bases and 4 bases, with 16 bases remaining between them. The germline CDR1 and CDR2 sequences are SGHTA and FQGNSA. The CDR3 is 16 amino acids. The CDR3: CASSSRTELITGELFF. The CDR3 region has the DNA TGTGCCAGCAGCTCCAGGACAGAGTTAATCACCGGGGAGCTGTTTTTT.

This rearrangement joins TRBV4-3 to TRBJ2-2; D not certain. The V gene lost 0 bases and the J gene lost 4 bases, with 6 bases spanning the gap. Germline lookup yields CDR1 LGHNA and CDR2 YSLEER. The CDR3 runs 14 residues. The CDR3 nucleotides are TGCGCCAGCAGCCAAGATCTAGGCACCGGGGAGCTGTTTTTT. The encoded protein is CASSQDLGTGELFF.

The chain couples TRBV7-9 to TRBJ2-5; TRBD1 aligns across 8 bases. CDR3 size: 15 residues. V gave up 0 bases and J gave up 2 bases; unmatched junction bases: 2. Germline lookup yields CDR1 SEHNR and CDR2 FQNEAQ (reference sequence). The CDR3 nucleotides are TGTGCCAGCAGCTTAGCTGGGGACAGGCAAGAGACCCAGTACTTC. It is translated as CASSLAGDRQETQYF.

This clonotype came up a few times. V gene TRBV20-1 combines with J gene TRBJ1-5; 10 bases line up with TRBD1. The CDR3 is 16 amino acids. V was pared by 2 bases and J by 2 bases, with 6 bases of the junction left unmatched. The germline V gene has CDR1 DFQATT and CDR2 SNEGSKA (reference sequence). The CDR3 sequence is CSARPTTGGGNQPQHF. CDR3 DNA: TGCAGTGCTAGACCCACGACAGGGGGCGGCAATCAGCCCCAGCATTTT.

This clonotype was found a few times. The chain employs TRBV4-2 and TRBJ2-1; D call uncertain. The CDR3 has 14 amino acids. Germline CDR1 and CDR2: LGHNA and YNFKEQ. Trimming removed 0 bases at V and 6 bases at J, with 9 bases between. The CDR3 DNA reads as TGTGCCAGCAGCCAAGAGATGAACGTCAATGAGCAGTTCTTC. It specifies CASSQEMNVNEQFF.

The rearrangement uses TRBV6-6 and TRBJ1-5; D uncertain. V gave up 4 bases and J gave up 1 base, with 5 bases separating them. Per germline, CDR1 MNHNY and CDR2 SVGAGI (reference sequence). The CDR3 is 13 amino acids. The CDR3 DNA sequence: TGTGCCAGCAGTTCCTTCAGCAATCAGCCCCAGCATTTT. This sequence encodes CASSSFSNQPQHF.

This clonotype was seen only a few times. The chain recombines TRBV28 with TRBJ2-7; no clear D gene. The germline V gene encodes CDR1 MDHEN and CDR2 SYDVKM. The CDR3 is 14 amino acids. V lost 5 bases and J lost 5, with 16 bases in between. The CDR3 coding sequence is TGTGCCAGCAGTCTCCTCCGTAGGGTGCACGAGCAGTACTTC. It is translated as CASSLLRRVHEQYF.

Many counts were recorded for this clonotype. The chain joins TRBV29-1 to TRBJ1-1; tentative D call: TRBD1 (5 bases). Deletions cut 6 bases from V and 5 bases from J, with 19 bases between. CDR3 length: 14 residues. Germline CDR1 reads SQVTM; CDR2 reads ANQGSEA. CDR3 protein: CSVAWLGLGTEAFF. The CDR3, as DNA: TGCAGCGTCGCCTGGTTGGGGCTCGGGACTGAAGCTTTCTTT.

The chain couples TRBV28 to TRBJ1-1; D not certain. Germline CDR1 is MDHEN and CDR2 is SYDVKM. This CDR3 contains 12 residues. V was pared by 1 base and J by 4 bases, with 4 bases between. CDR3 protein: CASSLFTTEAFF. In DNA, the CDR3 is TGTGCCAGCAGTTTATTCACCACTGAAGCTTTCTTT.

There are a few counts of this clonotype. The J gene is TRBJ1-1, the V gene TRBV20-1, with D tentatively TRBD1 (5 bases). Between the trimmed V and J ends, which lost 5 bases and 6 bases, there was a span of 16 bases. The V gene's germline CDR1 is DFQATT and CDR2 SNEGSKA (reference sequence). This CDR3 is built from 13 residues. The CDR3 here is CSAPRPGSSEAFF. Written as DNA, the CDR3 is TGCAGTGCTCCCCGTCCAGGGTCTTCTGAAGCTTTCTTT.